This TCR beta chain was documented in a study of glioma-infiltrating T cells. General study points: Non-neoplastic patients had below-expected tissue-blood divergence, while all gliomas exceeded expectation.

This clonotype was observed at least ten times. Antigen unknown. The iRepertoire nested amplicon-rescue multiplex PCR amplified TCR alpha and beta CDR3s from RNA. TCRdb re-called the multiplex PCR reads with MiXCR, one entry per CDR3 protein. The sample lists about 130,000 distinct CDR3 sequences, approximately 24% seen once, with over 25% in the top ten. This CDR3 is 14 amino acids long. CDR1 KGHDR and CDR2 SFDVKD come from the germline V gene. Trimming pared 0 bases from V and 4 bases from J, leaving 7 bases between. The chain is built from TRBV24-1 and TRBJ2-3; maybe TRBD1 (5 bases). Material: glioma tissue, nonneoplastic brain tissue, or PBMCs (not recorded which). The clonotype comes from a human donor with low-grade glioma or glioblastoma, undergoing nonglioma brain surgery, or in good health (not recorded which). CDR3 protein: CATSDLRGPDTQYF. CDR3 coding DNA: TGTGCCACCAGTGATTTGAGGGGCCCAGATACGCAGTATTTT.